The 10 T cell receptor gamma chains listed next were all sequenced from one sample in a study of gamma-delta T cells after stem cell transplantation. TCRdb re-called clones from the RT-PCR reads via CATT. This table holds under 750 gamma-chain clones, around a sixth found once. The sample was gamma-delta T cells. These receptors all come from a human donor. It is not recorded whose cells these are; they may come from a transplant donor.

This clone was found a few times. CDR3 sequence (DNA): TGTGCCTTGTGGGCTTTAGAGTTGGGCAAAAAAATCAAGGTATTT. It translates to CALWALELGKKIKVF. This rearrangement joins TRGV9 to TRGJP. The J gene was not available in TCRdb and was assigned here by matching the DNA to germline segments. Germline V CDR1 and CDR2: GITISATS, ISYDGTV (reference sequence). The V gene end was trimmed by 5 bases and the J gene end by 6 bases; junction bases not matched to a gene: 4. The CDR3 contains 15 residues.

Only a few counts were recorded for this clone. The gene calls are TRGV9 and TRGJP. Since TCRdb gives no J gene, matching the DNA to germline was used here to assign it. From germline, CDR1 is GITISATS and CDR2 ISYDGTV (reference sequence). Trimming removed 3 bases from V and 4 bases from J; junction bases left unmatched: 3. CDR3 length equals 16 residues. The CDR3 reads CALWEYQELGKKIKVF. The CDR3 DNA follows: TGTGCCTTGTGGGAGTATCAAGAGTTGGGCAAAAAAATCAAGGTATTT.

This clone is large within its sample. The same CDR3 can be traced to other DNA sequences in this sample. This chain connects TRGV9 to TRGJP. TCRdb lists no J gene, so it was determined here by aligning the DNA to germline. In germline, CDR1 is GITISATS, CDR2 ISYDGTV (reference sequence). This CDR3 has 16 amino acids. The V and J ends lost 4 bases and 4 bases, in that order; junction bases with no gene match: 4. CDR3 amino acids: CALWEDQELGKKIKVF. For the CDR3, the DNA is TGTGCCTTGTGGGAAGATCAAGAGTTGGGCAAAAAAATCAAGGTATTT.

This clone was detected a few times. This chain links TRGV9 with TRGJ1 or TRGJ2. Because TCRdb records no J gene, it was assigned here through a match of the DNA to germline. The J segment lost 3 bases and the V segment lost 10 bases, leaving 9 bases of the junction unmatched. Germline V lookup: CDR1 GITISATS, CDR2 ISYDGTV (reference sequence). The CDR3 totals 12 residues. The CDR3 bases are TGTGCCTTACCTTGCTTTTATTATAAGAAACTCTTT. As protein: CALPCFYYKKLF.

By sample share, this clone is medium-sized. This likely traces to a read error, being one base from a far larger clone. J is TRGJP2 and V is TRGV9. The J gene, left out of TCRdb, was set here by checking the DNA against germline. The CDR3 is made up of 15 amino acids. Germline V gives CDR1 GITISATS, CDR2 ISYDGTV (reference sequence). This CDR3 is CALWEVRVSDWNKTF. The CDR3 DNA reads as TGTGCCTTGTGGGAGGTGCGGGTAAGTGATTGGAACAAGACGTTT.

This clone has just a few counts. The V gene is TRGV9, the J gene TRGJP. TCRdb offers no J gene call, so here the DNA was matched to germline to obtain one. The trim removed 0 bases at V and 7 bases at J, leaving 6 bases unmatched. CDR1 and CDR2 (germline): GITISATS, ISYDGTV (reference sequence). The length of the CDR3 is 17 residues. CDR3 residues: CALWEVQGELGKKIKVF. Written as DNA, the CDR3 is TGTGCCTTGTGGGAGGTGCAGGGGGAGTTGGGCAAAAAAATCAAGGTATTT.

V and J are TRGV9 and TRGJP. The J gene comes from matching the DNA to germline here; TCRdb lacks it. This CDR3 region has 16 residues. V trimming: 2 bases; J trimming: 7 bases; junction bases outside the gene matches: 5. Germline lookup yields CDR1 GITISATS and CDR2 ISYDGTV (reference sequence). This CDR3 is CALWEDIELGKKIKVF. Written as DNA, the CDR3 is TGTGCCTTGTGGGAGGACATTGAGTTGGGCAAAAAAATCAAGGTATTT.

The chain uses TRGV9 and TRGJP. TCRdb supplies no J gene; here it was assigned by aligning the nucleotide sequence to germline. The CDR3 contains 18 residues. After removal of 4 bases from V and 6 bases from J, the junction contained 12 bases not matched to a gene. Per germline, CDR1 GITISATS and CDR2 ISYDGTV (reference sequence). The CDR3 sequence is CALWEPPRGELGKKIKVF. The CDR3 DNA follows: TGTGCCTTGTGGGAACCTCCCCGAGGAGAGTTGGGCAAAAAAATCAAGGTATTT.

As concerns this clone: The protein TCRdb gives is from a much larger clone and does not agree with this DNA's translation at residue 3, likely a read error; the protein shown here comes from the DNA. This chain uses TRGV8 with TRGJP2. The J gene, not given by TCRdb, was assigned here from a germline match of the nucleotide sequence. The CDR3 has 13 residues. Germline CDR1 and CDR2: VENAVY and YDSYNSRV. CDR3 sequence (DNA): TGTGCCGCCTGGGATATCAGTGATTGGATCAAGACGTTT. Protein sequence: CAAWDISDWIKTF.

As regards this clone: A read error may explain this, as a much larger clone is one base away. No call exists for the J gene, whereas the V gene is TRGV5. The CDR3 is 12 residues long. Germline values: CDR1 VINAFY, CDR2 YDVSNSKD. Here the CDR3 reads CATWDMRGKRLF. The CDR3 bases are TGTGCCACCTGGGACATGCGGGGGAAGAGACTCTTT.